What follows is one T cell receptor beta chain and its context. This specimen belongs to a study of blood T cell repertoires in COVID-19. Study overall: COVID-19 samples, acute and convalescent, were from the United States, Italy and Spain.

Original data processing: Nucleated cell number was recorded as an estimate derived from reference gene primer amplification. Measured with immunoSEQ multiplex PCR; TCRdb has only the in-frame clones, and not every one. D and trimming were read from the DNA, whereas the V and J calls and clone size are those reported in that table. Counted here are roughly 160,000 clones, more than 75% occurring once; the ten biggest clones make up over 5%. Seattle patient enrollment occurred during active infection, with longitudinal follow-up thereafter. CDR1 and CDR2 (germline): MDHEN, SYDVKM. CDR3 length: 12 residues. The germline V and J ends were trimmed by 3 bases and 5 bases, with 8 bases remaining between them.

What was sequenced was peripheral blood. This receptor was obtained from a woman between 50 and 59 years old with COVID-19, enrolled during active disease. The chain uses TRBV28 and TRBJ2-7; unclear D gene. DNA of the CDR3: TGTGCCAGCAGTTTGGGCCAACACGAGCAGTACTTC. It yields the protein CASSLGQHEQYF.